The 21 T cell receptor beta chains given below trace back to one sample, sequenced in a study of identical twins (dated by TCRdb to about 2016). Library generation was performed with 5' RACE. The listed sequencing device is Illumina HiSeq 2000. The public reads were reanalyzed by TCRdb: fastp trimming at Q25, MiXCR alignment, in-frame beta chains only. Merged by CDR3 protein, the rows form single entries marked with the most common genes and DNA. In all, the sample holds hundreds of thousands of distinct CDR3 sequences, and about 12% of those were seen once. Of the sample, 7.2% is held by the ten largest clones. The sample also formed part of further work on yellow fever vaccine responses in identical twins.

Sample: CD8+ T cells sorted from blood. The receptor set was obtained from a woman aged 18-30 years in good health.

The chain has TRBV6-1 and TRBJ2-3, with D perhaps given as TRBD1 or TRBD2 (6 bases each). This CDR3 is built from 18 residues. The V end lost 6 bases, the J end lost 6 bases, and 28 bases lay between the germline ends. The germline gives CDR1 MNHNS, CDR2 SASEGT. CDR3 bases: TGTGCCAGCAGCCTGCGGGTGATACGGGAGAGGGGGGCCGATACGCAGTATTTT. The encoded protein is CASSLRVIRERGADTQYF.

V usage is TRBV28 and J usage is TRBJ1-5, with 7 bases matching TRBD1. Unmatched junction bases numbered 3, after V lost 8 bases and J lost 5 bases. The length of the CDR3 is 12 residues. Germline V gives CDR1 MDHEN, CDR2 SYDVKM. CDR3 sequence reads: CASGQDDQPQHF. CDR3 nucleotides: TGTGCCAGCGGACAGGACGATCAGCCCCAGCATTTT.

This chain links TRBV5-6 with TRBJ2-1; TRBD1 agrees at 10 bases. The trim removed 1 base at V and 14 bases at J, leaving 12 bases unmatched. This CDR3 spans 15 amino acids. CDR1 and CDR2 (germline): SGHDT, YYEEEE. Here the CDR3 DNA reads TGTGCCAGCAGCTTGACTGGGACAGGGGTATTTCCGGAGTTCTTC. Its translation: CASSLTGTGVFPEFF.

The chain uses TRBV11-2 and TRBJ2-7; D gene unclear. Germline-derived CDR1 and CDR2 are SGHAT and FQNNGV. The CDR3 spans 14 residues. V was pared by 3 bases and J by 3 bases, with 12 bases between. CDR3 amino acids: CASSFGVMVYEQYF. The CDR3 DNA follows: TGTGCCAGCAGCTTTGGGGTCATGGTCTACGAGCAGTACTTC.

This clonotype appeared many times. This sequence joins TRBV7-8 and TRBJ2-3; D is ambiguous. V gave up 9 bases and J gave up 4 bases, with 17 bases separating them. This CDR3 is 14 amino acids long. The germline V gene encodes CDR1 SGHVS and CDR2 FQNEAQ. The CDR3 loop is CASSSGPGPDTQYF. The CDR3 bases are TGTGCCAGTAGTTCTGGCCCGGGCCCAGATACGCAGTATTTT.

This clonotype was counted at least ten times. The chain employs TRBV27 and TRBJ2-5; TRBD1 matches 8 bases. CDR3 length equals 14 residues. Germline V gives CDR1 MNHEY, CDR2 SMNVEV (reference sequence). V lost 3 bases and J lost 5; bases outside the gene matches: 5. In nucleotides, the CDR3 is TGTGCCAGCAGTTTTCAGGGGGCGAGGGAGACCCAGTACTTC. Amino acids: CASSFQGARETQYF.

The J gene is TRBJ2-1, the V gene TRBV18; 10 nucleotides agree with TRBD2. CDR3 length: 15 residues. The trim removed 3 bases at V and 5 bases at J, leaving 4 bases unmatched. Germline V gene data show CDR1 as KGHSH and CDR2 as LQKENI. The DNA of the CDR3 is TGTGCCAGCTCACCTGGGACTAGCGCAGACAATGAGCAGTTCTTC. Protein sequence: CASSPGTSADNEQFF.

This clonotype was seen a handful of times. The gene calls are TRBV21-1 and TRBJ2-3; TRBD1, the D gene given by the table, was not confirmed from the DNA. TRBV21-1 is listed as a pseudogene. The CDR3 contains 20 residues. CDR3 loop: CASVIRGQRKSHTSTDTQYF. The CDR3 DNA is TGTGCCAGCGTCATTAGGGGTCAGCGGAAATCCCACACTAGCACAGATACGCAGTATTTT.

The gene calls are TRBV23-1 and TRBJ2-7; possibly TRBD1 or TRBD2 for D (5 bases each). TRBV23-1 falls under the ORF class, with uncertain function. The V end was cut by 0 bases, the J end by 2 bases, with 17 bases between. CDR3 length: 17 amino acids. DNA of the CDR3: TGCGCCAGCAGTCAATCGGGGGACCTCCTTTTGGCCTACGAGCAGTACGTC. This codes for CASSQSGDLLLAYEQYV.

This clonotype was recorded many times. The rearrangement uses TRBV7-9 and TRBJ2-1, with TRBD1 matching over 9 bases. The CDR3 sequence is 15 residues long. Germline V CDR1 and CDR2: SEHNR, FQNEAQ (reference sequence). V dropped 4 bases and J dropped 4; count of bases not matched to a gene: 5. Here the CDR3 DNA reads TGTGCCAGCAGCTCGCCGGGACAGGGTTACAATGAGCAGTTCTTC. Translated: CASSSPGQGYNEQFF.

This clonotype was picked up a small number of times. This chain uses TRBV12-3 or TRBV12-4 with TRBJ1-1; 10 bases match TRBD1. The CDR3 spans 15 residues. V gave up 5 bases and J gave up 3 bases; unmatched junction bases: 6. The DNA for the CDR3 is TGTGCCAGCAGTCTTATGGGGACAGGGGACACTGAAGCTTTCTTT. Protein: CASSLMGTGDTEAFF.

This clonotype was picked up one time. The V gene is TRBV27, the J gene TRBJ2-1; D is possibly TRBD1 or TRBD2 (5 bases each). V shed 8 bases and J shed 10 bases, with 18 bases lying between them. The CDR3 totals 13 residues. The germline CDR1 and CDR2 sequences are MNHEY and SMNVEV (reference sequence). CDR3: CASGTPSLREQFF. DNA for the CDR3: TGTGCCAGCGGGACGCCAAGTTTGAGGGAGCAGTTCTTC.

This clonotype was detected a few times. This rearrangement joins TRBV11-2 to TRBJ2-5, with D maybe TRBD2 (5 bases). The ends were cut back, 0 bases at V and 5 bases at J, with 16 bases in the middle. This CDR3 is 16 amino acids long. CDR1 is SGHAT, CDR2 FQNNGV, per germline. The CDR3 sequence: CASSLELVSSGETQYF. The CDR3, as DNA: TGTGCCAGCAGCTTAGAATTGGTCTCCTCGGGGGAGACCCAGTACTTC.

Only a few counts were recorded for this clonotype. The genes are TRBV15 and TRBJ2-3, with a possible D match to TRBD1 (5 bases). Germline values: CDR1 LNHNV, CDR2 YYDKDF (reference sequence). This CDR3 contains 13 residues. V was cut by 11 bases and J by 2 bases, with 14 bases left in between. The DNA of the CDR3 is TGTGCCTCAAGGGGCGGAATCACAGATACGCAGTATTTT. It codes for CASRGGITDTQYF.

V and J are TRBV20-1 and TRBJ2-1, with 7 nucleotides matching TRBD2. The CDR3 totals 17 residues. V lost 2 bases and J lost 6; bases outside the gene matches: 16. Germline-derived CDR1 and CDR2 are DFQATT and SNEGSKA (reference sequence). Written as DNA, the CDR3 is TGCAGTGCTAGACCATTCGGACGGGACTACCCCCCCAATGAGCAGTTCTTC. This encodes CSARPFGRDYPPNEQFF.

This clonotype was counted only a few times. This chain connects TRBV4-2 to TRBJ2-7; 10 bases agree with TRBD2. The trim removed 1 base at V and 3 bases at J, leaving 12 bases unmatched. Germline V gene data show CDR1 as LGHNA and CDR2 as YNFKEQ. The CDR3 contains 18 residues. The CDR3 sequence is CASSQGGTSESVYYEQYF. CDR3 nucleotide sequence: TGTGCCAGCAGCCAAGGCGGGACTAGCGAGAGTGTGTACTACGAGCAGTACTTC.

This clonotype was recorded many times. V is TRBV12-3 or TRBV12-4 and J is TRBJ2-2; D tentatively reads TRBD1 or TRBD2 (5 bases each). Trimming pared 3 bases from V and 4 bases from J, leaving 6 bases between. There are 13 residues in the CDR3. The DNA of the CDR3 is TGTGCCAGCAGTTTTGGGGGCACCGGGGAGCTGTTTTTT. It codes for CASSFGGTGELFF.

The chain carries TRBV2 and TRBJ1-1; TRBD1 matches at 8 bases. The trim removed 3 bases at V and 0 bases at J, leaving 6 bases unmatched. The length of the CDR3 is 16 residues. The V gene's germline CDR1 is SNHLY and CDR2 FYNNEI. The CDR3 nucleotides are TGTGCCAGCAGTGACCCCACGACAGGGGTGAACACTGAAGCTTTCTTT. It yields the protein CASSDPTTGVNTEAFF. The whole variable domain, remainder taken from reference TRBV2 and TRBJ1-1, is EPEVTQTPSHQVTQMGQEVILRCVPISNHLYFYWYRQILGQKVEFLVSFYNNEISEKSEIFDDQFSVERPDGSNFTLKIRSTKLEDSAMYFCASSDPTTGVNTEAFFGQGTRLTVV.

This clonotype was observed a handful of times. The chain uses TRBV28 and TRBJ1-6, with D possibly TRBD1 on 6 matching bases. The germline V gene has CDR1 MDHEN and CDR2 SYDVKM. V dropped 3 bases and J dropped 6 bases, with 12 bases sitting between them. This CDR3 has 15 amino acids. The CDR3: CASSFQGKTNSPLHF. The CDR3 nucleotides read TGTGCCAGCAGTTTTCAGGGGAAGACTAATTCACCCCTCCACTTT.

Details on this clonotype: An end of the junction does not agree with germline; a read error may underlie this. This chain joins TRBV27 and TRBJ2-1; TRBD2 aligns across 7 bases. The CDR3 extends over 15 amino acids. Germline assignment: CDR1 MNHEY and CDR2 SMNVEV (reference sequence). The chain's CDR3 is CASSLSSAGTIEQFF. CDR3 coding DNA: TGTGCCAGCAGTCTATCTTCAGCGGGAACGATTGAGCAGTTCTTC.

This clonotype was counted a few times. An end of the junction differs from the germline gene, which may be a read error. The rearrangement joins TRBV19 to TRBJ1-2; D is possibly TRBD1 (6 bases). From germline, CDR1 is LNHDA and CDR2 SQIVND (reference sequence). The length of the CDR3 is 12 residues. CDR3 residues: CASSIGGGGYTF. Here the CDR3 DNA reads TGTGCCAGTAGCATAGGAGGGGGTGGCTACACCTTC.